This entry describes one TCR beta chain. Generated by immunoSEQ multiplex PCR, the TCRdb table keeps only in-frame clones and is missing some. The sample carries about 50,000 clones, about 91% recorded once. CDR3 length equals 14 residues. Germline V gene lookup returns CDR1 MNHEY and CDR2 SVGAGI. V was clipped by 8 bases and J by 8 bases; unmatched bases: 9. The data belong to a study of blood T cell repertoires in COVID-19. About the research overall: Nucleic acid was either cDNA or gDNA, and it came from T cells, B-cell-depleted T cells, or PBMCs.

The sample was peripheral blood. This clonotype originated in a man in his fifties or sixties with active COVID-19. The chain joins TRBV6-5 to TRBJ1-2; 12 nucleotides align to TRBD1. This CDR3 is CASHRDRGLDGYTF. DNA for the CDR3: TGTGCCAGCCACCGGGACAGGGGGCTCGACGGCTACACCTTC.